These T cell receptor beta chains were read from a single sample in a study of T cells in Graves' hyperthyroidism and ophthalmopathy. TCRdb called the multiplex PCR reads again in MiXCR, with one record for every CDR3 protein. The table lists 550,000 to 700,000 distinct CDR3 sequences, around 45% of them singletons. The sample comprised peripheral blood or thyroid tissue (not recorded which). These receptors were collected from an adult woman with Graves' disease, either hyperthyroidism or ophthalmopathy (not recorded which). Each CDR3 is given with its conserved first and last residue. The order of the fields is V gene, J gene, clone size, D gene, CDR3 protein, CDR3 DNA. D genes are given only for firm matches. A row's size may be missing; if present it is once, few, many or a size class.

V gene: TRBV11-2; J gene: TRBJ2-2; clone size: many; D gene: -; CDR3 protein: CASSLANPGSTGELFF; CDR3 DNA: TGTGCCAGCAGCTTAGCTAATCCAGGGAGCACCGGGGAGCTGTTTTTT
V gene: TRBV20-1; J gene: TRBJ2-7; clone size: -; D gene: TRBD1; CDR3 protein: CSSPRGHEQYF; CDR3 DNA: TGCAGTTCACCGAGGGGGCACGAGCAGTACTTC
V gene: TRBV27; J gene: TRBJ1-5; clone size: many; D gene: TRBD1; CDR3 protein: CASSLDRGSRQPQHF; CDR3 DNA: TGTGCCAGCAGTTTAGACAGGGGGTCGAGGCAGCCCCAGCATTTT
V gene: TRBV20-1; J gene: TRBJ1-2; clone size: many; D gene: -; CDR3 protein: CSVNLRDRYGYTF; CDR3 DNA: TGCAGTGTTAACCTCCGGGACCGCTATGGCTACACCTTC
V gene: TRBV9; J gene: TRBJ1-1; clone size: many; D gene: TRBD1; CDR3 protein: CASSAPDRGTEAFF; CDR3 DNA: TGTGCCAGCAGCGCCCCCGACAGGGGAACTGAAGCTTTCTTT
V gene: TRBV29-1; J gene: TRBJ2-7; clone size: many; D gene: -; CDR3 protein: CSVGDHDTPAYEQYF; CDR3 DNA: TGCAGCGTTGGGGATCATGATACACCCGCCTACGAGCAGTACTTC
V gene: TRBV11-1; J gene: TRBJ2-5; clone size: -; D gene: -; CDR3 protein: CASSLQAGVGQETQYF; CDR3 DNA: TGTGCCAGCAGCTTACAAGCAGGGGTCGGCCAAGAGACCCAGTACTTC
V gene: TRBV20-1; J gene: TRBJ2-7; clone size: many; D gene: -; CDR3 protein: CSAHTLTYEQYF; CDR3 DNA: TGCAGTGCTCATACTTTGACATACGAGCAGTACTTC
V gene: TRBV7-9; J gene: TRBJ1-2; clone size: -; D gene: -; CDR3 protein: CASSPGRGQANYGYAF; CDR3 DNA: TGTGCCAGCAGCCCCGGGAGGGGTCAAGCTAACTATGGCTACGCCTTC
V gene: TRBV7-9; J gene: TRBJ1-2; clone size: many; D gene: -; CDR3 protein: CASSLAGPPLPGGGYTF; CDR3 DNA: TGTGCCAGCAGCTTAGCGGGGCCGCCACTCCCCGGGGGTGGCTACACCTTC
V gene: TRBV7-9; J gene: TRBJ1-5; clone size: -; D gene: -; CDR3 protein: CASSLGDVGPQHF; CDR3 DNA: TGTGCCAGCAGCTTAGGAGACGTTGGGCCCCAGCATTTT
V gene: TRBV10-3; J gene: TRBJ1-5; clone size: many; D gene: -; CDR3 protein: CATRTERSNQPQHF; CDR3 DNA: TGTGCCACCCGGACAGAAAGGAGCAATCAGCCCCAGCATTTT